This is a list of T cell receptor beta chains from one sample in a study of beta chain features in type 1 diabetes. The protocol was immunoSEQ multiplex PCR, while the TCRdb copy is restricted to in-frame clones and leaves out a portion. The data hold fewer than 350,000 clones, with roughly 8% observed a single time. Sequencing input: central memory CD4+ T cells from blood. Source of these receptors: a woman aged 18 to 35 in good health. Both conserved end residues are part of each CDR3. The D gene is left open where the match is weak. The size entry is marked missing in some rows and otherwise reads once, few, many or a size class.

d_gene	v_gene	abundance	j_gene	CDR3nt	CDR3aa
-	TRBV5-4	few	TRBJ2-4	TGTGCCAGCAGCTTGGCGGGGACACACAAAAACATTCAGTACTTC	CASSLAGTHKNIQYF
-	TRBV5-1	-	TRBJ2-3	TGCGCCAGCAGATCGGATAGGGGTAACACAGATACGCAGTATTTT	CASRSDRGNTDTQYF
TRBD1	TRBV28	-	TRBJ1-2	TGTGCCAACCCTCGACGGACAGGGAGGGGCTACACCTTC	CANPRRTGRGYTF
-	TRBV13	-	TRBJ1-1	TGTGCCAGCAGCTTAAAGTCTGGGTTGGGCACTGAAGCTTTCTTT	CASSLKSGLGTEAFF
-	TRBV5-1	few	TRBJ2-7	TGCGCCAGCAGCTTGCCTGGGGGATACGAGCAGTACTTC	CASSLPGGYEQYF
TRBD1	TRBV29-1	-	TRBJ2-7	TGCAGCGTTGAAGAGGGCGGGACAGGTACCTACGAGCAGTACTTC	CSVEEGGTGTYEQYF
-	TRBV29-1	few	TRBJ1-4	TGCAGCGCATCGGACGCAACTAATGAAAAACTGTTTTTT	CSASDATNEKLFF
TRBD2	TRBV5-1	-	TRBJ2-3	TGCGCCAGCAGCCCGAGCGGGAGCCTAAGCACAGATACGCAGTATTTT	CASSPSGSLSTDTQYF
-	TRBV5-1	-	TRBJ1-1	TGCGCCAGCAGCCTGGGGCATCGGAACACTGAAGCTTTCTTT	CASSLGHRNTEAFF
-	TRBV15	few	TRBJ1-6	TGTGCCACCAGCAGGGAACCGGACCCTAATTCACCCCTCCACTTT	CATSREPDPNSPLHF
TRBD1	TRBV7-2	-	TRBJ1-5	TGTGCCAGCAGCCCAAGCACGACAGGGCACCAGCCCCAGCATTTT	CASSPSTTGHQPQHF
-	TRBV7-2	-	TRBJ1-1	TGTGCCAGCAGCTTAGTCCCTGGGGAGACTGAAGCTTTCTTT	CASSLVPGETEAFF
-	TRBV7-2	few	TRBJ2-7	TGTGCCAGCAGCTTAGTAGTTGTTGGCTACGAGCAGTACTTC	CASSLVVVGYEQYF
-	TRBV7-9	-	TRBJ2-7	TGTGCCAGCAGCCCACCCGGGACCAGGCGGTACTTC	CASSPPGTRRYF
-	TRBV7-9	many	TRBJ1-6	TGTGCCAGCAGCTCAAGGGACGGAGCGAATTCACCCCTCCACTTT	CASSSRDGANSPLHF
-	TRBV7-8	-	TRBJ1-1	TGTGCCAGCAATCCGGGACAGAACACTGAAGCTTTCTTT	CASNPGQNTEAFF
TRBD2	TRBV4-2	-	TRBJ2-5	TGTGCCAGCAGAGGGACTAGCGGGGGGGAAGAGACCCAGTACTTC	CASRGTSGGEETQYF
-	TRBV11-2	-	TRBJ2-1	TGTGCCAGCAGCTTAATGACCAAGCAGTTCTTC	CASSLMTKQFF
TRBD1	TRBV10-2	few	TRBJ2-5	TGCGCCAGCGGCCGGGACAGGGGCAGGGAGACCCAGTACTTC	CASGRDRGRETQYF
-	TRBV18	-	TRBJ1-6	TGTGCCAGCTCACCTGCGATGATATTGAATTCACCCCTCCACTTT	CASSPAMILNSPLHF
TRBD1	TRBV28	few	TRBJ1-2	TGTGCCAGCAGTGAAAAATCAAGGGGGCGCGTTGGCTACACCTTC	CASSEKSRGRVGYTF
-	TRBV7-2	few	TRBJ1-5	TGTGCCAGCAGCCAGGACAGCTTCAATCAGCCCCAGCATTTT	CASSQDSFNQPQHF
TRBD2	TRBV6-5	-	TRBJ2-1	TGTGCCAGCAGGTCTAGCGGGAGCTATGAGCAGTTCTTC	CASRSSGSYEQFF
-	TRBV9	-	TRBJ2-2	TGTGCCAGCAGCCCCACGGCGGCTAGCGTTAGAACCGGGGAGCTGTTTTTT	CASSPTAASVRTGELFF
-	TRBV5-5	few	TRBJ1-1	TGTGCCAGCAGCTTGGATCCAGGGAGGAACACTGAAGCTTTCTTT	CASSLDPGRNTEAFF
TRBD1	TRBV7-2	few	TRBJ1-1	TGTGCCAGCAGCTTCAGCCGCCGTATGGGACAGGGTGACCGAGCTTTCTTT	CASSFSRRMGQGDRAFF
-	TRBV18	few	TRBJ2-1	TGTGCCAGCTCACCGGGGCGGGGAACCTACAATGAGCAGTTCTTC	CASSPGRGTYNEQFF
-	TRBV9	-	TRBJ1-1	TGTGCCAGCAGCGTAGGGGTCGGGGGGACCACTGAAGCTTTCTTT	CASSVGVGGTTEAFF
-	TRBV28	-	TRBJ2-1	TGTGCCAGCAGTAGCAGCTCCTACAATGAGCAGTTCTTC	CASSSSSYNEQFF
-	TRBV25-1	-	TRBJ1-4	TGTGCCAGCAGTAGAAACACCGGGCATGAAAAACTGTTTTTT	CASSRNTGHEKLFF
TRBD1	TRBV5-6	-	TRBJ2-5	TGTGCCAGCAGCCTACGGGACAGGGGAAGAGAGACCCAGTACTTC	CASSLRDRGRETQYF
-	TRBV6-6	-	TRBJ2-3	TGTGCCAGCACCCGATCGTTCACAGATACGCAGTATTTT	CASTRSFTDTQYF
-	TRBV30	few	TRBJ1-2	TGTGCCTGGAGCGCAGGGGTCGCCTATGGCTACACCTTC	CAWSAGVAYGYTF
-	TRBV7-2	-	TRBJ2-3	TGTGCCAGCAGCCGAGTAGGGGCGGATACGCAGTATTTT	CASSRVGADTQYF
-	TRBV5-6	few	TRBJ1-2	TGTGCCAGCAGCCCCATTTCGTACCGGGACAACTATGGCTACACCTTC	CASSPISYRDNYGYTF
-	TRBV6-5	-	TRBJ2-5	TGTGCCAGCAGAGTCTCTGTAGTGAGAGCGGAGACCCAGTACTTC	CASRVSVVRAETQYF
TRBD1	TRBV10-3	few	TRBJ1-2	TGTGCCATCAGTGATTCTCCCGGGACAGGGGTCTATGGCTACACCTTC	CAISDSPGTGVYGYTF
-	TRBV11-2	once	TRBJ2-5	TGTGCCAGCAGCTTATCGGGGGCAGTTGAGACCCAGTACTTC	CASSLSGAVETQYF
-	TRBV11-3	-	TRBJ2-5	TGTGCCAGCAGCTTAGTTGGCTGGACCCAGTACTTC	CASSLVGWTQYF
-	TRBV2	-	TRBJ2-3	TGTGCCAGCAGTGTTACGGGACAAGCAGATACGCAGTATTTT	CASSVTGQADTQYF